This T cell receptor (beta chain) was sequenced in a study of cytomegalovirus exposure and HLA in healthy donors. Study overall: Samples from HLA-typed donors yielded 85 million to 95 million unique TCRs in an early data release. The study's findings and limits: The study labeled 164 TCR beta chains cytomegalovirus-associated.

The CDR3 sequence is 14 residues long. The V gene end was trimmed by 8 bases and the J gene end by 5 bases; junction bases not matched to a gene: 10. From germline, CDR1 is MNHNY and CDR2 SVGAGI (reference sequence). The study ran its PCR with 60 Vbeta and 13 Jbeta primers. Clones were read by immunoSEQ multiplex PCR, and TCRdb kept only the in-frame ones, dropping some. The sample lists about 160,000 clones; roughly four fifths were seen once. Turning to this clone: Its antigen is as yet unknown.

The receptor was isolated from a female donor in good health and CMV-seronegative. Sequencing was carried out using PBMCs. The rearrangement links TRBV6-6 to TRBJ1-1; 8 bases agree with TRBD1. The CDR3 here is CASAEAGGITEAFF. CDR3 DNA sequence: TGTGCCAGCGCCGAGGCAGGGGGCATTACTGAAGCTTTCTTT.